This T cell receptor beta chain was sequenced for a study of blood T cell repertoires in COVID-19 (dated by TCRdb to 2020 to 2022). Background on the whole study: Collaborator samples came from the United States, Italy and Spain and covered acute and convalescent phases of COVID-19. The prospective study material was composed of cDNA or gDNA derived from T cells, B-cell-depleted T cells, or PBMCs. Deeply sampled blood TCRbeta repertoires from subjects exposed to, actively infected with, or recovered from COVID-19 were included in the dataset. A freely available public database, intended as a resource for researchers studying the immune response to SARS-CoV-2, is where the repertoires were released. Samples came from the ongoing ImmuneRACE study (first 160 participants) plus 1,254 subjects from 6 global collaborators. A de-identified subject ID, COVID-19 status, age in years and sex were almost always included in the sample metadata. Where available, HLA class I and class II types were obtained from metadata supplied by the sample provider rather than from assay-based typing.

Each collaborating institution followed its own protocols to collect whole blood in K2EDTA tubes. For TCRbeta analysis, collaborator samples were shipped as frozen whole blood, as isolated PBMCs, or as DNA extracted from either sample type. General findings and caveats noted by the study authors: Clinical and demographic metadata were provided uncurated, with the amount varying by source and participant.

Concerning this clone itself: Its target antigen remains unknown. Base-call qualities are not available, and no considerably larger clone is one nucleotide away.

TCRbeta CDR3 regions were amplified from genomic DNA by means of the immunoSEQ Assay, a bias-controlled multiplex PCR. The paper's processing steps were these. Within the assay, amplification of reference gene primers was used to estimate how many nucleated cells each sample contained. To quantify the absolute abundance of each unique TCRbeta CDR3 rearrangement, sequence reads were collapsed and filtered. For each sample, productive Simpson clonality was calculated by taking the square root of Simpson's diversity index across productive rearrangements. The table comes from immuneACCESS by way of TCRdb, which keeps in-frame sequences with V and J called. Part of the clones is missing from these tables; in studies checked, under half for an unresolved V gene and the rest for unknown reasons. V, J and clone size derive from that table, while D and trimming were established from the DNA sequence. This sample comprises around 120,000 clones, 87% of them detected only once. 25% to 30% of the sample is in the top ten clones.

The germline V gene provides CDR1 SGHTA and CDR2 FQGTGA. Trimming costs V 0 bases and J 7 bases, and their ends lie 9 bases apart. Measured from the cysteine to the phenylalanine, the CDR3 is 13 residues long. Only the CDR3 region is kept as DNA, spanning 39 bases read in frame from base 1. This TCR was recovered from a woman aged 70-85 years with acute or convalescent COVID-19. The V gene is TRBV7-3 and the J gene is TRBJ1-1; the D gene is possibly TRBD1, with 5 bases matching. The sequencing input was peripheral blood. The nucleotides are TGTGCCAGCAGCTTAACAGGAGGGGTTGAAGCTTTCTTT. The encoded protein is CASSLTGGVEAFF.